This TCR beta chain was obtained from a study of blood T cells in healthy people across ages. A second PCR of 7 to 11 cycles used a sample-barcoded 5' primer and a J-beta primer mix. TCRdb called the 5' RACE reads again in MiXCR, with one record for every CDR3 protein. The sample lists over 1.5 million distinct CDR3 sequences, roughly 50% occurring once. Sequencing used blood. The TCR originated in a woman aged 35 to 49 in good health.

This chain's CDR3 is CASSESPHSGEGSPLHF. The CDR3 DNA is TGTGCCAGCAGTGAATCCCCCCATTCAGGGGAAGGTTCACCCCTCCACTTT. V gene TRBV25-1 combines with J gene TRBJ1-6; a possible D gene is TRBD1 (6 bases). This CDR3 region has 17 residues. The germline V and J ends were trimmed by 1 base and 9 bases, with 19 bases remaining between them. Looked up from germline, CDR1 is MGHDK and CDR2 is SYGVNS.